Shown below are 5 T cell receptor beta chains from a single sample sequenced in a study of T cell repertoires in cytomegalovirus infection. One entry per CDR3 protein, called by TCRdb with MiXCR from the reads. Of about 310,000 distinct CDR3 sequences listed, roughly 17% are singletons. The sequencing input was PBMCs. Receptor source: a human donor in good health (CMV status not recorded). Some clones in this sample may be carry-over from other donors' samples.

The rearrangement joins TRBV20-1 to TRBJ2-5; weak D call: TRBD2 (6 bases). Germline V gene data show CDR1 as DFQATT and CDR2 as SNEGSKA (reference sequence). This CDR3 is 15 amino acids long. V lost 4 bases, J lost 1 base, and 16 bases lay in between. DNA for the CDR3: TGCAGTGCTACCCTCACTGGGGGGTTCCAAGAGACCCAGTACTTC. This codes for CSATLTGGFQETQYF.

This clonotype has at least ten counts. J is TRBJ1-4 and V is TRBV11-2; D not certain. The CDR3 is 15 amino acids. The germline V gene encodes CDR1 SGHAT and CDR2 FQNNGV. Deletions cut 1 base from V and 0 bases from J, with 6 bases between. The CDR3 reads CASSLGGTTNEKLFF. As DNA, the CDR3 is TGTGCCAGCAGCTTAGGAGGGACAACTAATGAAAAACTGTTTTTT.

This chain uses TRBV12-3 or TRBV12-4 with TRBJ2-1; the D gene is possibly TRBD2 (5 bases). V was pared by 6 bases and J by 8 bases, with 20 bases between. This CDR3 contains 15 residues. In nucleotides, the CDR3 is TGTGCCAGCAGCCCCCATTCGGGCGGGCGCGATGAGCAGTTCTTC. This gives the protein CASSPHSGGRDEQFF.

This clonotype was picked up a small number of times. The chain joins TRBV7-9 to TRBJ2-2; D is uncertain. This CDR3 region has 14 residues. Germline V CDR1 and CDR2: SEHNR, FQNEAQ (reference sequence). Trimming shortened V by 3 bases and J by 4 bases, and 9 bases separated the two germline ends. In DNA, the CDR3 is TGTGCCAGCAGCTTCGGCGCCGTCACCGGGGAGCTGTTTTTT. Its translation: CASSFGAVTGELFF.

Details on this clonotype: The junction and the germline gene differ at one end; a read error may be behind it. The chain links TRBV7-7 to TRBJ2-5; possible D gene TRBD1, 6 bases. Per germline, CDR1 SSHAT and CDR2 FNYEAQ (reference sequence). This CDR3 spans 16 amino acids. CDR3 nucleotides: TGTGCTAGCAGCCCCGGTGTGAGGGGGAACCAAGAGACCCAGTACTTC. Translation: CASSPGVRGNQETQYF.